This T cell receptor (beta chain) originates from a study of T-cell reconstitution after alpha-beta-depleted transplantation in children. General study points: Surviving recipient T cells and thymic progenitors underlay high day-60 TCRbeta diversity in some patients. When one year had passed after transplant, most T-cell counts and diversity came from newly produced T cells.

TCRbeta library construction was performed incorporating unique molecular identifiers. TCRdb independently ran MiXCR on the PCR reads; one entry per CDR3 protein. The sample includes 330,000 or so distinct CDR3 sequences, about a tenth of them seen just once. The V gene end was trimmed by 5 bases and the J gene end by 10 bases; junction bases not matched to a gene: 6. The CDR3 spans 15 residues. CDR1 is SGHTA, CDR2 FQGNSA, per germline. This clonotype was counted at least ten times. The antigen is unknown. The sample in question was PBMCs, obtained before TCRalphabeta/CD19-depleted stem cell transplant. This receptor was taken from a boy under two years old with acute myeloid leukemia, due to receive a stem cell transplant. V gene TRBV7-2 combines with J gene TRBJ2-1; 15 bases fit TRBD2. The CDR3 sequence: CASSQEGTSGREQFF. The CDR3 DNA reads TGTGCCAGCAGCCAAGAAGGGACTAGCGGGAGGGAGCAGTTCTTC.